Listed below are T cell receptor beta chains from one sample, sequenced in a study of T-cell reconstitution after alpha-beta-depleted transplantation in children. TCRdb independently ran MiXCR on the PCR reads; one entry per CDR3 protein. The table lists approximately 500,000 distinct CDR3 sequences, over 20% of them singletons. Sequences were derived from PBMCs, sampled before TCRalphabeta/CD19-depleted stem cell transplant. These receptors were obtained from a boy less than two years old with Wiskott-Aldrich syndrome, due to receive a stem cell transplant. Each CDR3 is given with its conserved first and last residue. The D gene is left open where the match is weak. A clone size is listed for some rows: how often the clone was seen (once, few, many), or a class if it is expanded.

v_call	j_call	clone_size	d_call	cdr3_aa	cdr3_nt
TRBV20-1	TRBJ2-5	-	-	CSAPSGFQQTQYF	TGCAGTGCCCCCTCCGGGTTCCAACAGACCCAGTACTTC
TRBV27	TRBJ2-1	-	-	CASSLRSIQGPPSYNEQFF	TGTGCCAGCAGTTTACGGTCTATACAGGGCCCGCCATCCTACAATGAGCAGTTCTTC
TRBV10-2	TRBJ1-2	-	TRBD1	CASRENGQGYGYTF	TGCGCCAGCAGGGAGAATGGACAGGGCTATGGCTACACCTTC
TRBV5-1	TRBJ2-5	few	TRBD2	CASSLLAGVQETQYF	TGCGCCAGCAGCTTATTGGCGGGAGTGCAAGAGACCCAGTACTTC
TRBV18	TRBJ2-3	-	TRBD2	CASSPAGVTDTQYF	TGTGCCAGCTCACCGGCGGGAGTCACAGATACGCAGTATTTT
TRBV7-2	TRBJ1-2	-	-	CASSLVGVGGYTF	TGTGCCAGCAGCTTAGTGGGCGTGGGTGGCTACACCTTC
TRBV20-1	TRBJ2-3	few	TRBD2	CSASGLAGDTQYF	TGCAGTGCTAGTGGACTAGCGGGAGATACGCAGTATTTT
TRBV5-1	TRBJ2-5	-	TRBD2	CASSLAGTSGMVETQYF	TGCGCCAGCAGCTTGGCGGGGACTAGCGGGATGGTGGAGACCCAGTACTTC
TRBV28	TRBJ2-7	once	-	CASSFFGQGTSYEQYF	TGTGCCAGCAGTTTTTTTGGGCAGGGGACCTCCTACGAGCAGTACTTC
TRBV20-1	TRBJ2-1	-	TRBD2	CSARKGLAVYIEQFF	TGCAGTGCTAGGAAGGGACTAGCGGTCTATATTGAGCAGTTCTTC
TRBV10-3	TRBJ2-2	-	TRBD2	CATTSAGGYTGELFF	TGTGCCACCACATCGGCGGGAGGGTACACCGGGGAGCTGTTTTTT
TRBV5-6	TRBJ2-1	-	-	CASSLRDRYTNEQFF	TGTGCCAGCAGCTTAAGAGACAGGTATACAAATGAGCAGTTCTTC